Listed below are T cell receptor beta chains from one sample, sequenced in a study of OX40 agonist ivuxolimab in advanced cancers. Data came from immunoSEQ multiplex PCR; TCRdb stores just in-frame clones and leaves some out. The table records nearly 70,000 clones, 83% of them present only once. The material sequenced was CD4+ or CD8+ T cells sorted from blood, taken in a trial of the OX40 agonist ivuxolimab. The receptors were sampled from an adult with an advanced solid tumor such as melanoma, head and neck, liver or kidney cancer. Both conserved end residues are part of each CDR3. A D gene is named only where the DNA matches it firmly. Not every row has a clone size; where given, it reads once, few, many or a size class.

size	D	J	V	DNA	CDR3
NA	NA	TRBJ2-5	TRBV25-1	TGTGCCAGCAGTGAATCTGGAAGGACGTCGTACCAAGAGACCCAGTACTTC	CASSESGRTSYQETQYF
few	TRBD2	TRBJ2-5	TRBV2	TGTGCCAGCAGTGTAGGCGGGGGGCAAGAGACCCAGTACTTC	CASSVGGGQETQYF
NA	TRBD2	TRBJ2-5	TRBV5-1	TGCGCCAGCAGCTTGGGACTAGCGGGGGGTTCAGAGACCCAGTACTTC	CASSLGLAGGSETQYF
few	NA	TRBJ1-5	TRBV5-8	TGTGCCAGCAGCCCCCGTCCCCAGCATTTT	CASSPRPQHF
NA	TRBD1	TRBJ2-3	TRBV28	TGTGCCAGCATCGAAGCAGGGGGCAGAGATACGCAGTATTTT	CASIEAGGRDTQYF
NA	TRBD2	TRBJ2-5	TRBV10-3	TGTGCCATCAGCGCGGCCGGGGGGACGGTCCAAGAGACCCAGTACTTC	CAISAAGGTVQETQYF
NA	NA	TRBJ2-6	TRBV28	TGTGCCAGCAGTCCCCAGACCTCTGGGGCCAACGTCCTGACTTTC	CASSPQTSGANVLTF
NA	TRBD1	TRBJ1-3	TRBV5-4	TGTGCCAGCAGACAGGGGAACGGAAACACTATATATTTT	CASRQGNGNTIYF
NA	NA	TRBJ1-4	TRBV5-6	TGTGCCAGCGGACCAGGCGCAACTAATGAAAAACTGTTTTTT	CASGPGATNEKLFF
NA	TRBD2	TRBJ2-3	TRBV14	TGTGCCAGCAGCCAAAGGCGTTCGCTAGCGGGGGTCACAGATACGCAGTATTTT	CASSQRRSLAGVTDTQYF
NA	NA	TRBJ2-5	TRBV5-5	TGTGCCAGCAGCTTAAGCCGGGGGAGAGAGACCCAGTACTTC	CASSLSRGRETQYF
NA	TRBD1	TRBJ2-1	TRBV7-2	TGTGCCACCACCCTGTCCGGGACAGGATACAATGAGCAGTTCTTC	CATTLSGTGYNEQFF
NA	NA	TRBJ2-7	TRBV6-5	TGTGCCAGCAGAGAGGGATCCGAGCAGTACTTC	CASREGSEQYF
NA	TRBD1	TRBJ1-5	TRBV5-3	TGTGCCAGAAAGCGAGACACCGGGACAGGATCTCACAATCAGCCCCAGCATTTT	CARKRDTGTGSHNQPQHF
NA	TRBD1	TRBJ2-1	TRBV11-2	TGTGCCAGCAGCTTAGACGGACAGGGCTGGGATGAGCAGTTCTTC	CASSLDGQGWDEQFF
NA	NA	TRBJ1-2	TRBV7-2	TGTGCCAGCAGCTTAGAGGCATTCGGTGGCTACACCTTC	CASSLEAFGGYTF
NA	NA	TRBJ2-2	TRBV19	TGTGCCAGTAGTATGACGGGGCCATGGGAGCTGTTTTTT	CASSMTGPWELFF
NA	NA	TRBJ2-7	TRBV18	TGTGCCAGCTCACCACGGAGACAGACTTACGAGCAGTACTTC	CASSPRRQTYEQYF
NA	TRBD1	TRBJ2-7	TRBV19	TGTGCCAGTACCACTCCGGGACAGTCCTACGAGCAGTACTTC	CASTTPGQSYEQYF
NA	NA	TRBJ1-4	TRBV28	TGTGCCAGCAGTAGGGGCTGGGAAAGGTTTTTT	CASSRGWERFF
NA	TRBD1	TRBJ2-1	TRBV7-9	TGTGCCAGCAGCCCAGGGGGTGCCTACAATGAGCAGTTCTTC	CASSPGGAYNEQFF
NA	TRBD1	TRBJ2-2	TRBV19	TGTGCCAGTAGCGAAAGGGGGCGCGTCACCGGGGAGCTGTTTTTT	CASSERGRVTGELFF
NA	NA	TRBJ1-4	TRBV19	TGTGCCAGTAGTATAAAGGGACGGGTCCGGACTAATGAAAAACTGTTTTTT	CASSIKGRVRTNEKLFF